This T cell receptor beta chain was recorded in a study of PD-L1 blockade in urothelial cancer. Study overall: Patients took up atezolizumab in about 2014 at 1,200 mg intravenously every 3 weeks.

Only in-frame clones appear in the TCRdb table, and some are missing; sequencing was by immunoSEQ multiplex PCR. The sample lists over 100,000 clones, roughly 90% occurring once. The time point: peripheral blood 6 weeks after treatment start. This clone appeared once. Germline assignment: CDR1 MDHEN and CDR2 SYDVKM. With V trimmed by 6 bases and J by 4 bases, 12 bases remained unmatched. The CDR3 runs to 16 residues. This TCR was recovered from a man in his 60s with urothelial cancer. This specimen consisted of PBMCs, obtained around atezolizumab (anti-PD-L1) treatment. V usage is TRBV28 and J usage is TRBJ1-3; TRBD1 matches at 7 bases. CDR3 loop: CASRRTGAYLGNTIYF. In nucleotides, the CDR3 is TGTGCCAGCAGGCGAACAGGGGCCTACTTAGGAAACACCATATATTTT.